The 20 T cell receptor beta chains presented below share a single source sample, sequenced in a study of shared T cell receptors in the human thymus. This table comes from immunoSEQ multiplex PCR, and its TCRdb copy is limited to in-frame clones, with some not included. The data show hundreds of thousands of clones, 78% seen once. The same sample was also studied in work on human thymus T cells.

Sequenced input: thymocytes. All receptors come from a boy under three years old with a congenital heart defect.

The chain couples TRBV5-1 to TRBJ2-1; 10 nucleotides line up with TRBD1. The CDR3 has 13 amino acids. Germline V lookup: CDR1 SGHRS, CDR2 YFSETQ. J lost 9 bases, V lost 4 bases, and 4 bases had no gene match. CDR3 sequence reads: CASSPGTGAEQFF. For the CDR3, the DNA is TGCGCCAGCAGCCCCGGGACAGGGGCTGAGCAGTTCTTC.

This rearrangement joins TRBV10-2 to TRBJ2-7, with TRBD1 identical over 9 bases. This CDR3 is built from 14 residues. Germline assignment: CDR1 WSHSY and CDR2 SAAADI. J lost 7 bases, V lost 6 bases, and 10 bases had no gene match. This chain's CDR3 is CASRPGQGEGEQYF. The CDR3 bases are TGCGCCAGCAGACCGGGACAGGGAGAAGGGGAGCAGTACTTC.

This clone occurred once. V usage is TRBV4-1 and J usage is TRBJ1-6, with a possible D match to TRBD1 (6 bases). Trimming shortened V by 0 bases and J by 10 bases, and 22 bases separated the two germline ends. Germline assignment: CDR1 MGHRA and CDR2 YSYEKL. The CDR3 totals 18 residues. In nucleotides, the CDR3 is TGCGCCAGCAGCCAAGATCAGAGGGTCAGGGGATCTGGATCACCCCTCCACTTT. This encodes CASSQDQRVRGSGSPLHF.

The chain has TRBV5-4 and TRBJ2-7, with 8 bases identical to TRBD1. V trimming: 4 bases; J trimming: 6 bases; junction bases outside the gene matches: 9. Germline loops: CDR1 SGHNT, CDR2 YYREEE (reference sequence). The CDR3 is 14 amino acids. DNA of the CDR3: TGTGCCAGCAGCCTCCCGGGACAGGTTCCCGAGCAGTACTTC. It translates to CASSLPGQVPEQYF. Full variable domain (outside the CDR3, taken from reference TRBV5-4 and TRBJ2-7): ETGVTQSPTHLIKTRGQQVTLRCSSQSGHNTVSWYQQALGQGPQFIFQYYREEENGRGNFPPRFSGLQFPNYSSELNVNALELDDSALYLCASSLPGQVPEQYFGPGTRLTVT.

Only a few counts were recorded for this clone. The chain employs TRBV27 and TRBJ2-5; 7 nucleotides align to TRBD2. V was clipped by 2 bases and J by 5 bases; unmatched bases: 14. CDR3 length: 17 residues. Per germline, CDR1 MNHEY and CDR2 SMNVEV (reference sequence). The CDR3 nucleotides are TGTGCCAGCAGTTTAAGAAGTACAGCCGGGACTAAGGAGACCCAGTACTTC. It is translated as CASSLRSTAGTKETQYF.

The chain combines TRBV14 with TRBJ2-7; 8 nucleotides match TRBD1. Looked up from germline, CDR1 is SGHDN and CDR2 is FVKESK. Losses at the gene ends were 5 bases for V and 0 bases for J; bases not matched to a gene: 6. The CDR3 has 15 amino acids. The CDR3 DNA sequence: TGTGCCAGCAGCTTCCGGGACAGGTCCTCCTACGAGCAGTACTTC. Translating it yields CASSFRDRSSYEQYF. The full variable domain, with the rest looked up from reference TRBV14 and TRBJ2-7, is EAGVTQFPSHSVIEKGQTVTLRCDPISGHDNLYWYRRVMGKEIKFLLHFVKESKQDESGMPNNRFLAERTGGTYSTLKVQPAELEDSGVYFCASSFRDRSSYEQYFGPGTRLTVT.

V and J are TRBV5-4 and TRBJ2-3; a weak D match, TRBD1 (6 bases). The germline V and J ends were trimmed by 2 bases and 2 bases, with 18 bases remaining between them. Germline-derived CDR1 and CDR2 are SGHNT and YYREEE (reference sequence). CDR3 length: 17 amino acids. The CDR3 is CASSLLFTGPNTDTQYF. The CDR3 DNA sequence: TGTGCCAGCAGCTTACTATTTACAGGGCCCAACACAGATACGCAGTATTTT.

This sequence joins TRBV6-1 and TRBJ2-7; TRBD1 might be the D (6 bases). Trimming took 5 bases from V and 5 from J, leaving 13 bases between them. CDR3 size: 13 residues. The germline V gene encodes CDR1 MNHNS and CDR2 SASEGT. The CDR3 sequence: CASSRIRGNEQYF. In nucleotides, the CDR3 is TGTGCCAGCAGTCGGATCAGGGGCAACGAGCAGTACTTC.

There are a few counts of this clone. The V gene is TRBV13, the J gene TRBJ2-7; 9 nucleotides align to TRBD1. In germline, CDR1 is PRHDT, CDR2 FYEKMQ (reference sequence). Trimming cost V 6 bases and J 5 bases; bases outside gene matches: 5. This CDR3 spans 13 amino acids. CDR3 region: CASSSDRGDEQYF. The DNA for the CDR3 is TGTGCCAGCAGTTCGGACAGGGGAGACGAGCAGTACTTC.

The J gene is TRBJ2-7, the V gene TRBV4-3; a possible D gene is TRBD2 (6 bases). V lost 4 bases to trimming and J lost 2 bases, with 15 bases between them. Germline V lookup: CDR1 LGHNA, CDR2 YSLEER. CDR3 length: 15 residues. CDR3 DNA: TGCGCCAGCAGCCTGGGGAGGCCGGACACCTACGAGCAGTACTTC. Residues: CASSLGRPDTYEQYF.

The count of this clone is one. The CDR3 DNA reads TGTGCCAGCAGCCCCGGGACTAGCGGGAGGGCCTCCTCCTACGAGCAGTACTTC. It is translated as CASSPGTSGRASSYEQYF. The chain has TRBV13 and TRBJ2-7; 16 bases are shared with TRBD2. The ends lost 5 bases at V and 0 bases at J; junction bases unmatched: 7. Germline CDR1 is PRHDT and CDR2 is FYEKMQ (reference sequence). This CDR3 region has 18 residues.

This sequence joins TRBV5-1 and TRBJ2-1, with 8 bases lining up with TRBD1. CDR1 and CDR2 (germline): SGHRS, YFSETQ. V shed 0 bases and J 5 bases; nucleotides not matched to a gene: 10. The CDR3 totals 17 residues. As DNA, the CDR3 is TGCGCCAGCAGCTTGGTCTTCCGGGACAGGTCAAACAATGAGCAGTTCTTC. Its translation is CASSLVFRDRSNNEQFF.

The V gene is TRBV27, the J gene TRBJ2-1; 10 bases match TRBD1. This CDR3 region has 16 residues. The germline gives CDR1 MNHEY, CDR2 SMNVEV (reference sequence). The ends lost 4 bases at V and 8 bases at J; junction bases unmatched: 11. The CDR3 DNA is TGTGCCAGCAGTTCCGGGGAGGGACAGGGGATGGATGAGCAGTTCTTC. Translating gives CASSSGEGQGMDEQFF.

The chain uses TRBV11-3 and TRBJ2-7; D perhaps matches TRBD2 (6 bases). This CDR3 contains 13 residues. Germline V gives CDR1 SGHNT, CDR2 YENEEA. With 0 bases removed from V and 6 bases from J, the gap between germline ends came to 9 bases. Here the CDR3 DNA reads TGTGCCAGCAGCTTAGATGGGAGGTCCGAGCAGTACTTC. Protein: CASSLDGRSEQYF.

In this sample, this clone turned up a few times. The chain uses TRBV30 and TRBJ2-3; weak D call: TRBD2 (5 bases). CDR3 size: 14 residues. Trimming removed 0 bases at V and 9 bases at J, with 16 bases between. Germline V gene sequence: CDR1 GTSNPN, CDR2 SVGIG (reference sequence). This chain's CDR3 is CAWSVRMGASTQYF. In DNA form, the CDR3 reads TGTGCCTGGAGTGTTCGTATGGGAGCCTCAACGCAGTATTTT.

The chain has TRBV10-1 and TRBJ2-7; D not certain. This CDR3 has 10 residues. Germline V lookup: CDR1 WNHNN, CDR2 SYGVQD (reference sequence). Trimming took off 11 bases at V and 4 bases at J, with 9 bases between the two ends. This chain's CDR3 is CAEDGYEQYF. The DNA of the CDR3 is TGCGCCGAAGACGGGTACGAGCAGTACTTC.

This clone was picked up a small number of times. J is TRBJ1-3 and V is TRBV7-9; D gene ambiguous. V was cut by 1 base and J by 0 bases, with 10 bases left in between. The V gene's germline CDR1 is SEHNR and CDR2 FQNEAQ (reference sequence). The CDR3 extends over 16 amino acids. The CDR3 DNA reads TGTGCCAGCAGCTTAGAAACAGCTCGCTCTGGAAACACCATATATTTT. Its protein product is CASSLETARSGNTIYF.

The chain recombines TRBV18 with TRBJ2-3; TRBD2 agrees at 8 bases. The J segment lost 0 bases and the V segment lost 3 bases, leaving 2 bases of the junction unmatched. There are 15 residues in the CDR3. Germline CDR1 and CDR2: KGHSH and LQKENI. The CDR3 is CASSPSGASTDTQYF. The CDR3, as DNA: TGTGCCAGCTCACCTAGCGGGGCTAGCACAGATACGCAGTATTTT.

This chain uses TRBV7-2 with TRBJ2-5, with 7 bases matching TRBD2. This CDR3 comprises 15 residues. CDR1 is SGHTA and CDR2 is FQGNSA in the germline V gene. V lost 3 bases, J lost 2 bases, and 6 bases stayed unmatched. The CDR3 nucleotides are TGTGCCAGCAGCTTGCGTCCTAGCGGTCAAGAGACCCAGTACTTC. This translates into CASSLRPSGQETQYF.

The rearrangement uses TRBV6-1 and TRBJ1-2; D gene ambiguous. Trimming took 6 bases from V and 6 from J, leaving 11 bases between them. Looked up from germline, CDR1 is MNHNS and CDR2 is SASEGT. The CDR3 consists of 12 residues. The CDR3 DNA reads TGTGCCAGCAGCCGGGGTACTGATGGCTACACCTTC. As protein: CASSRGTDGYTF.